This section outlines one T cell receptor beta chain sequence together with its context. Looked up from germline, CDR1 is SGHKS and CDR2 is YYEKEE (reference sequence). The CDR3 is 15 amino acids. V was trimmed by 2 bases and J by 2 bases, leaving 12 bases between them. This sample was taken from a study of control samples from healthy donors and cancer patients. TCRdb keeps only in-frame clones here, not all; method: immunoSEQ multiplex PCR. Here the sample spans 90,000 to 100,000 clones, 70% to 80% being singletons. The sequencing sample was made of blood. J is TRBJ2-3 and V is TRBV5-5; TRBD1 might be the D (6 bases). This sequence originates from a woman aged 30 to 39 in good health. CDR3: CASSFPGTPTDTQYF. For the CDR3, the DNA is TGTGCCAGCAGCTTCCCCGGGACACCCACAGATACGCAGTATTTT.